This TCR beta chain emerged from a study of identical twins. TCRdb analysed the 5' RACE reads with MiXCR anew, one entry per CDR3 protein. The table shows a few hundred thousand distinct CDR3 sequences, with 9% occurring only once. This clonotype was observed at least ten times. Trimming removed 2 bases from V and 1 base from J; junction bases left unmatched: 3. CDR1 is SGDLS and CDR2 is YYNGEE in the germline V gene. The CDR3 totals 15 residues. Input material: naive T cells sorted from blood. The chain recombines TRBV9 with TRBJ1-5; 7 nucleotides match TRBD1. This TCR derives from a woman between 45 and 60 years old in good health. The CDR3 coding sequence is TGTGCCAGCAGCGTCGGACAGGTGAGCAATCAGCCCCAGCATTTT. Amino acid sequence: CASSVGQVSNQPQHF.